This T cell receptor beta chain appears in the sequencing data of a study of shared clonotypes between healthy human individuals. Study background: Each donor's CD8 memory used one plate, CD8 naive two, each CD4 subset three.

Every subset had its genomic DNA shared out evenly among several immunoSEQ plates. The table came from immunoSEQ multiplex PCR; TCRdb's copy has only in-frame clones and leaves some out. Among about 1,800,000 clones listed, roughly 95% were seen once. Notes on this clone: Its antigen is unidentified.

General study findings and limits: A few donors showed sharing of 4.5% to 5% of naive CD4 clonotypes.

As defined, naive CD8 cells were CD45RO-negative and positively selected for CCR7, with terminally differentiated effector memory CD45RA+ cells excluded. Germline V lookup: CDR1 SGHTA, CDR2 FQGNSA. The CDR3 has 17 amino acids. Trimming removed 5 bases from V and 4 bases from J; junction bases left unmatched: 12. The sample consisted of naive CD8+ T cells sorted from blood. This rearrangement joins TRBV7-2 to TRBJ1-2; 11 bases are shared with TRBD1. The TCR was taken from a man in his late teens or twenties in good health. This CDR3 reads CASSMGDRGDLIYGYTF. The CDR3 DNA reads TGTGCCAGCAGCATGGGGGACAGGGGGGACCTAATCTATGGCTACACCTTC.